This T cell receptor beta chain was sequenced for a study of T cell responses to AZD1222 COVID-19 vaccine. Study results and limitations: Vaccine-associated CD4 TCRs ranged over spike, dominating at 160-218 and 743-854. Vaccination with two AZD1222 doses was followed by a rise in Spike-specific TCR breadth and depth.

Data came from immunoSEQ multiplex PCR; TCRdb stores just in-frame clones and leaves some out. The data show roughly 170,000 clones, 94% seen once. This CDR3 comprises 10 residues. V lost 8 bases and J 8 bases, leaving 6 bases between the germline ends. Germline V gene lookup returns CDR1 SEHNR and CDR2 FQNEAQ (reference sequence). To note about this clone: Its antigen is unknown.

Second doses were pooled across both intervals (about 4 or about 12 weeks). The chain links TRBV7-9 to TRBJ1-4; D call uncertain. This TCR derives from an adult who received the AZD1222 COVID-19 vaccine. This specimen was peripheral blood, taken 28 days after the second AZD1222 dose. The CDR3 is CASGQEKLFF. CDR3 coding DNA: TGTGCCAGCGGGCAGGAAAAACTGTTTTTT.